The present TCR beta chain was sequenced within a study of T cells in Graves' hyperthyroidism and ophthalmopathy (dated by TCRdb to the late 2010s). Concerning the study at large: Peripheral blood was sampled at the time of initial diagnosis, prior to any treatment. A discovery cohort of fewer than 110 patients, approximately 45 with Graves' ophthalmopathy and 57 with stable Graves' hyperthyroidism, was used to find distinguishing TCR V-J signatures. Prospective prediction of ophthalmopathy was tested in an independent validation cohort of approximately 19 hyperthyroidism patients and 17 patients who later progressed to ophthalmopathy. The approximately 100 discovery patients were divided at random into training and test sets in a 7:3 ratio. In addition, the study compared T-cell repertoires in thyroid tissue and in blood from about 6 Graves' hyperthyroidism patients. Following sampling, methimazole starting at 30 mg daily was given to hyperthyroidism patients, and high-dose intravenous methylprednisolone was given to ophthalmopathy patients. According to the paper, TCR Vbeta CDR3 sequencing was carried out on approximately 140 peripheral blood samples, which came from under 50 ophthalmopathy, around 74 hyperthyroidism and about 17 progressor patients. On the study overall, not on this receptor specifically: No statistical method was used to set the sample size in advance, and investigators knew the group allocation. Blood samples also contained most of the expanded thyroid clonotypes (frequency above 0.001), which suggests that blood repertoires may reflect thyroid immune responses. During validation, the model predicted progression to ophthalmopathy a median of roughly 7.1 months ahead of onset, with roughly 65% sensitivity and about 75% specificity. A model built on a 13 V-J signature distinguished ophthalmopathy from stable hyperthyroidism, reaching roughly 88% sensitivity and 81% to 83% specificity in cross-validation and 80%/75% in testing.

Stable Graves' hyperthyroidism was defined as the absence of progression to ophthalmopathy over 18 months of follow-up. Hyperthyroidism patients were newly diagnosed, with disease duration under 2 months, and aged 18 to 65 years. Exclusion was applied to patients with uncontrolled infections, other autoimmune diseases, pregnancy or lactation. Diagnoses relied on clinical symptoms, serum thyroxine and TRAb, thyroid ultrasound and orbital computed tomography. Ficoll-Paque density gradient centrifugation was used to isolate PBMCs from about 9.4 ml of fresh peripheral blood. Trizol reagent was used to extract total RNA, and RNA quality was then checked on an Agilent 2100 Bioanalyzer. Amplification of TCR beta CDR3 regions was carried out from RNA transcripts. A first-round RT-PCR of the TCR CDR3 used the HTBI primer set with the Qiagen OneStep RT-PCR kit. A second multiplex PCR round built the libraries, followed by size selection and purification. Paired-end sequencing of the libraries was performed with 100 bp reads on an Illumina HiSeq2000. Regarding the original processing steps: Raw data were processed with SOAPnuke, discarding reads with adapters, uncalled bases, mean Phred below 15, or no exact constant-primer or identifier match. COPE v1.2.5 was used to merge the high-quality paired reads, and each unique nucleotide sequence was defined as a clonotype. Clonotypes were aligned to IMGT TRBV, TRBD and TRBJ reference segments using MiTCR v1.1. The analysis was restricted to V-J combinations with a frequency above 0.0001, which together covered 98% to 99.2% of the repertoires. The TCS score was defined as F50 (clonal expansion) divided by E x V (chaos), with BLOSUM62-based TCRdist calculated between CDR3 peptides within each V-J. Welch's t-statistics and random forest reduced roughly 500 V-J features to 10 to 15, which were used in a naive Bayes classifier (R e1071). TCRdb's own reprocessing of the public reads used fastp at Q25 and MiXCR and kept productive beta chains. Rows are combined by CDR3 protein, so each entry shows the most common genes and DNA. None of the V and J calls come from the authors' own analysis; TCRdb made them. This sample is represented by 350,000 to 450,000 distinct CDR3 sequences; roughly 13% of them were singletons. In total, the top ten clones hold 9.5% to 12% of the sample.

Trimming costs V 3 bases and J 5 bases, and their ends lie 11 bases apart. The germline V gene gives CDR1 as KGHSH and CDR2 as LQKENI. From the cysteine through the phenylalanine, the CDR3 covers 14 amino acids. Only CDR3 DNA is held: 42 bases, read in frame from base 1. This clonotype was recorded at least ten times. The specificity of this receptor is unknown. No much larger clone is present one base from it, and per-base qualities are unavailable. This chain is built from TRBV18 and TRBJ2-1; D gene: possibly TRBD1, on 6 matching bases. Sequenced: blood. The source of this sequence is an older woman with Graves' hyperthyroidism. The CDR3 corresponds to CASSPRTGHNEQFF. The DNA sequence reads TGTGCCAGCTCACCTCGAACAGGGCACAATGAGCAGTTCTTC. Supplemented by the reference TRBV18 and TRBJ2-1 proteins around the CDR3, the complete variable domain is NAGVMQNPRHLVRRRGQEARLRCSPMKGHSHVYWYRQLPEEGLKFMVYLQKENIIDESGMPKERFSAEFPKEGPSILRIQQVVRGDSAAYFCASSPRTGHNEQFFGPGTRLTVL.